This is a list of T cell receptor beta chains from one sample in a study of identical twins. TCRdb independently ran MiXCR on the 5' RACE reads; one entry per CDR3 protein. The table shows approximately 550,000 distinct CDR3 sequences, with around 20% occurring only once. These data were likewise used in another study, on yellow fever vaccine responses in identical twins.

Sequencing was done on a sample of CD4+ T cells sorted from blood. The receptors come from a woman aged 18-29 years in good health. Both conserved end residues are part of each CDR3. A D gene is named only where the DNA matches it firmly. Size is omitted from some rows. Given values are once, few, many or a class for expanded clones.

J gene	V gene	D gene	clone size	CDR3 protein	CDR3 DNA
TRBJ2-2	TRBV6-5	.	few	CASSFGHNTGELFF	TGTGCCAGCAGTTTCGGACACAACACCGGGGAGCTGTTTTTT
TRBJ1-1	TRBV20-1	.	few	CSAKERWTEAFF	TGCAGTGCTAAGGAGAGATGGACTGAAGCTTTCTTT
TRBJ2-3	TRBV7-8	.	.	CASTLIPDTQFF	TGTGCCAGCACCTTGATTCCAGATACGCAGTTTTTT
TRBJ2-4	TRBV12-3/TRBV12-4	TRBD2	.	CASRMTSWDIQYF	TGTGCCAGCCGTATGACTAGCTGGGACATTCAGTACTTC
TRBJ2-6	TRBV27	.	few	CASSSHYSGANVLTF	TGTGCCAGCAGTTCCCACTACTCTGGGGCCAACGTCCTGACTTTC
TRBJ2-7	TRBV20-1	TRBD1	.	CSAGSRDRSFGTSYEQYF	TGCAGTGCGGGCTCCCGGGACAGATCGTTCGGGACCTCTTACGAGCAGTACTTC
TRBJ2-1	TRBV28	.	.	CASSLLGYSSYNEQFF	TGTGCCAGCAGTTTATTGGGGTATAGCTCCTACAATGAGCAGTTCTTC
TRBJ1-1	TRBV7-3	TRBD1	few	CASSSGQGRATEAFF	TGTGCCAGCAGCTCAGGACAGGGGAGGGCCACTGAAGCTTTCTTT
TRBJ1-1	TRBV3-1	.	.	CASSGALEAFF	TGTGCCAGCAGCGGAGCCCTTGAAGCTTTCTTT
TRBJ2-1	TRBV7-9	TRBD2	.	CASSPMAGRARNEQFF	TGTGCCAGCAGCCCAATGGCCGGGAGGGCGCGGAATGAGCAGTTCTTC
TRBJ2-3	TRBV20-1	.	.	CSARVQIAEGRDTQYF	TGCAGTGCTAGAGTTCAGATAGCGGAAGGCCGAGATACGCAGTATTTT
TRBJ2-3	TRBV20-1	.	.	CSAIGGGADTQYF	TGCAGTGCCATCGGCGGGGGCGCAGATACGCAGTATTTT
TRBJ2-5	TRBV29-1	.	few	CSVERGRGLRETQYF	TGCAGCGTTGAGAGGGGCAGGGGCTTGAGGGAGACCCAGTACTTC
TRBJ1-2	TRBV20-1	.	.	CSASWDIDYGYTF	TGCAGTGCTAGTTGGGACATCGACTATGGCTACACCTTC
TRBJ2-3	TRBV14	.	few	CASSLSPGPTDTQYF	TGTGCCAGCAGCTTGAGCCCGGGACCCACAGATACGCAGTATTTT
TRBJ1-5	TRBV18	TRBD1	.	CASSQDRERINQPQHF	TGTGCCAGCTCACAGGACAGGGAGAGGATCAATCAGCCCCAGCATTTT